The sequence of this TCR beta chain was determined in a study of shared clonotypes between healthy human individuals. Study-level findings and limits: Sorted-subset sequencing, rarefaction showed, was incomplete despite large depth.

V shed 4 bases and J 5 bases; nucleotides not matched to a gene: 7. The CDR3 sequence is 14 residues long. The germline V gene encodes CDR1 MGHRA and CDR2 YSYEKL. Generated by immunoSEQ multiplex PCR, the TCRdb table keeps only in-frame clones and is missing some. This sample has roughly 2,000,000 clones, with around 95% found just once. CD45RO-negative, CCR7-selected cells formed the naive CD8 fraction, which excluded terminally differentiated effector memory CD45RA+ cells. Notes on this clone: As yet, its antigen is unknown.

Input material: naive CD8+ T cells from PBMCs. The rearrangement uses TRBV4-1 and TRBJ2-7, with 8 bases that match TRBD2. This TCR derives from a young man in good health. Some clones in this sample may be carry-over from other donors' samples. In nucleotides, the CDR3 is TGCGCCAGCAGCCCGTATCAGGGACTAGACGAGCAGTACTTC. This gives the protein CASSPYQGLDEQYF.